The source of this T cell receptor beta chain is a study of post-analysis software for immune sequencing data. Study-wide background: The courses of disease that were included comprised relapsing-remitting, secondary progressive and progressive-relapsing multiple sclerosis. The study, taken as a whole, reports: Included in a set of four or five TRBV segments more frequent in patients than controls were TRBV5-6, TRBV5-1 and TRBV20-1. When compared against controls, multiple sclerosis patients showed significantly lower normalized Chao1 diversity. Under F measure analysis, samples from one preparation batch co-clustered strongly.

CDR3 length: 14 amino acids. Trimming pared 7 bases from V and 5 bases from J, leaving 17 bases between. The germline V gene encodes CDR1 MNHEY and CDR2 SVGAGI. To note about this clonotype: What it binds is not known.

Each TCR beta cDNA library carried unique molecular identifiers. TCRdb processed the PCR reads anew with MiXCR; each CDR3 protein has one entry. The table records fewer than 600,000 distinct CDR3 sequences, 45% of them present only once. This chain joins TRBV6-5 and TRBJ1-1; D unresolved. Material: blood. The receptor was isolated from a girl between 5 and 17 years old with multiple sclerosis. CDR3 bases: TGTGCCAGCACCCCGGACGGAGTGTTAACTGAAGCTTTCTTT. Its protein product is CASTPDGVLTEAFF.